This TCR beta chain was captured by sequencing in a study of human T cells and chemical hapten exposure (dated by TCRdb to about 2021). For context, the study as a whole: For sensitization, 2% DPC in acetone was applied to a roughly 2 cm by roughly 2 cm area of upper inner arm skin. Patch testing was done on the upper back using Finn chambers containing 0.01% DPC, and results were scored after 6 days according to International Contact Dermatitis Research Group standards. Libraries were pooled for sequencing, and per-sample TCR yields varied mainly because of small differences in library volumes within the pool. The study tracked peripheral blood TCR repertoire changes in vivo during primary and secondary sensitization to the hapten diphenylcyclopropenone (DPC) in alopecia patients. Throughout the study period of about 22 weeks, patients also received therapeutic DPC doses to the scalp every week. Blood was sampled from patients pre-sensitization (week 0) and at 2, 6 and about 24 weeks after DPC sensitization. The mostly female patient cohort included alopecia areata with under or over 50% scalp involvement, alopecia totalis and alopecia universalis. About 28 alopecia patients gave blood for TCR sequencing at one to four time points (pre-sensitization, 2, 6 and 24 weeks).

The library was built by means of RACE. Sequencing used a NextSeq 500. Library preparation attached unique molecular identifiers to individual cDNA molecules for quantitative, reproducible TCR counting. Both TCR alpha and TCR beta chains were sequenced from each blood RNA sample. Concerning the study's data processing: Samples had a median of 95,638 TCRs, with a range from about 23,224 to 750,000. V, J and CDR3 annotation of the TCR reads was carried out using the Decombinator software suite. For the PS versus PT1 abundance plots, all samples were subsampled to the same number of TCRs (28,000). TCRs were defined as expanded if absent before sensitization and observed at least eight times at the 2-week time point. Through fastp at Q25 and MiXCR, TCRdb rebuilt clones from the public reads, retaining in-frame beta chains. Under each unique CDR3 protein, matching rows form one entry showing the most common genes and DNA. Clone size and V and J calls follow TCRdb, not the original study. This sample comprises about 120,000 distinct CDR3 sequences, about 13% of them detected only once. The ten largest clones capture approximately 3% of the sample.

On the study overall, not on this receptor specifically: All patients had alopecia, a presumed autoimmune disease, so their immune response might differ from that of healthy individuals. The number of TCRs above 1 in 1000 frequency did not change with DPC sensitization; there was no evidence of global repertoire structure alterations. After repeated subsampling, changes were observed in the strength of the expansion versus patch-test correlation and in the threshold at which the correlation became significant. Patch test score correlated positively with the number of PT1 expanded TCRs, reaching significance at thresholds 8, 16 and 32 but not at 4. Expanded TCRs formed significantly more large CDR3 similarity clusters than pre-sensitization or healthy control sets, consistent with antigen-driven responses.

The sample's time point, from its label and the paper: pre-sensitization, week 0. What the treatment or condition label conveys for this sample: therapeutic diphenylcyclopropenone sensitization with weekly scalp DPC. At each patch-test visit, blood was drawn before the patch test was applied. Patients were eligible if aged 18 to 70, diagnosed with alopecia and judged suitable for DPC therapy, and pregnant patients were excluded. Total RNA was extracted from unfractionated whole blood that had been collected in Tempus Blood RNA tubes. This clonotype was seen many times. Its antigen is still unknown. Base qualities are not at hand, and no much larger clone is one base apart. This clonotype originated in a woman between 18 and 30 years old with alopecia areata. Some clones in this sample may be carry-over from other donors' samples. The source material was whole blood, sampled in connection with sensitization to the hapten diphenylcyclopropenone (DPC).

The DNA sequence follows: TGCGCCAGCAGTCCAGGGGGGGCTGAAGCTTTCTTT. It codes for CASSPGGAEAFF. Recombination connected TRBV10-1 to TRBJ1-1; TRBD1 fits 7 bases in the junction. The CDR3 starts with the cysteine, ends with the phenylalanine, and has 12 residues. Of the read, only the CDR3 DNA is kept; its 36 bases are in frame from base 1. From a lookup of the germline V gene (reference sequence), CDR1 and CDR2 are WNHNN and SYGVQD. Trimming leaves V shorter by 5 bases and J shorter by 6 bases, with the junction holding 3 bases beyond the gene matches.